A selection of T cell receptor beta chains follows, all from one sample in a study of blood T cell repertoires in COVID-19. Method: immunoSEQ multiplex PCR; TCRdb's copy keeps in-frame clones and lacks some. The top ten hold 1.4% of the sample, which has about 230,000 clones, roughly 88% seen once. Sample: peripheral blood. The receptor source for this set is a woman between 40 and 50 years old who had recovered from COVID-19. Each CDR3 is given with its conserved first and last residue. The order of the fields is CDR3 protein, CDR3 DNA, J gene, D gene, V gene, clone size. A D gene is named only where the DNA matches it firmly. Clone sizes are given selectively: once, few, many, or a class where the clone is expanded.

CDR3 protein: CASSVGPSGGANTDTQYF
CDR3 DNA: TGTGCCAGCAGCGTAGGGCCTAGCGGGGGGGCAAACACAGATACGCAGTATTTT
J gene: TRBJ2-3
D gene: TRBD2
V gene: TRBV9
clone size: once

CDR3 protein: CASLGGPGETQYF
CDR3 DNA: TGTGCCAGCCTCGGGGGGCCAGGAGAGACCCAGTACTTC
J gene: TRBJ2-5
D gene: -
V gene: TRBV2
clone size: once

CDR3 protein: CASSRNRGSGYGYTF
CDR3 DNA: TGTGCCAGCTCCCGTAACAGGGGCTCTGGCTATGGCTACACCTTC
J gene: TRBJ1-2
D gene: TRBD1
V gene: TRBV18
clone size: once

CDR3 protein: CASSGTGDEDEKLFF
CDR3 DNA: TGCGCCAGCAGCGGGACAGGGGATGAGGATGAAAAACTGTTTTTT
J gene: TRBJ1-4
D gene: TRBD1
V gene: TRBV5-1
clone size: -

CDR3 protein: CASSYSRGSYGYTF
CDR3 DNA: TGTGCCAGCAGTTACTCTCGGGGATCTTATGGCTACACCTTC
J gene: TRBJ1-2
D gene: -
V gene: TRBV6-2/TRBV6-3
clone size: -

CDR3 protein: CAWSVGTGAMNTEAFF
CDR3 DNA: TGTGCCTGGAGTGTAGGGACAGGGGCCATGAACACTGAAGCTTTCTTT
J gene: TRBJ1-1
D gene: TRBD1
V gene: TRBV30
clone size: -

CDR3 protein: CASSGGNVGNEQYF
CDR3 DNA: TGTGCCAGCTCCGGAGGGAACGTCGGCAACGAGCAGTACTTC
J gene: TRBJ2-7
D gene: -
V gene: TRBV7-9
clone size: -

CDR3 protein: CASSEASSYGYTF
CDR3 DNA: TGTGCCAGCAGTGAAGCAAGCTCATATGGCTACACCTTC
J gene: TRBJ1-2
D gene: -
V gene: TRBV6-1
clone size: -

CDR3 protein: CASSYEGGADTQYF
CDR3 DNA: TGTGCCAGCAGTTATGAGGGAGGGGCAGATACGCAGTATTTT
J gene: TRBJ2-3
D gene: TRBD2
V gene: TRBV6-5
clone size: -

CDR3 protein: CSAGSGAAQYF
CDR3 DNA: TGCAGTGCCGGAAGCGGGGCCGCGCAGTATTTT
J gene: TRBJ2-3
D gene: TRBD2
V gene: TRBV20-1
clone size: -

CDR3 protein: CASSPQLAARETQYF
CDR3 DNA: TGTGCCAGCTCACCACAACTAGCGGCCAGGGAGACCCAGTACTTC
J gene: TRBJ2-5
D gene: TRBD2
V gene: TRBV18
clone size: -

CDR3 protein: CAWTDRASGELFF
CDR3 DNA: TGTGCCTGGACGGACAGGGCTTCCGGGGAGCTGTTTTTT
J gene: TRBJ2-2
D gene: TRBD1
V gene: TRBV30
clone size: -

CDR3 protein: CASSLDRVSGNTIYF
CDR3 DNA: TGTGCCAGCAGCTTAGACAGGGTTTCAGGAAACACCATATATTTT
J gene: TRBJ1-3
D gene: -
V gene: TRBV7-2
clone size: -

CDR3 protein: CASSQRTGSSPLHF
CDR3 DNA: TGTGCCAGCAGCCAACGGACAGGGTCTTCACCCCTCCACTTT
J gene: TRBJ1-6
D gene: TRBD1
V gene: TRBV3-1/TRBV3-2
clone size: -

CDR3 protein: CASSKQTNTEAFF
CDR3 DNA: TGTGCCAGCAGTAAACAGACGAACACTGAAGCTTTCTTT
J gene: TRBJ1-1
D gene: -
V gene: TRBV6-2/TRBV6-3
clone size: -

CDR3 protein: CASSPIGTGEAEQYF
CDR3 DNA: TGTGCCAGCAGCCCAATCGGGACAGGGGAGGCAGAGCAGTACTTC
J gene: TRBJ2-7
D gene: TRBD1
V gene: TRBV28
clone size: -

CDR3 protein: CASRAGGSTGELFF
CDR3 DNA: TGTGCCAGTAGGGCGGGGGGTAGTACCGGGGAGCTGTTTTTT
J gene: TRBJ2-2
D gene: TRBD2
V gene: TRBV19
clone size: -

CDR3 protein: CASSLQGGYEQFF
CDR3 DNA: TGTGCTAGCAGCTTACAGGGTGGGTATGAGCAGTTCTTC
J gene: TRBJ2-1
D gene: -
V gene: TRBV7-7
clone size: -

CDR3 protein: CAIQTGRAGELFF
CDR3 DNA: TGTGCCATCCAAACGGGGAGGGCCGGGGAGCTGTTTTTT
J gene: TRBJ2-2
D gene: TRBD2
V gene: TRBV10-3
clone size: -

CDR3 protein: CASSVRGGRYGTDTQYF
CDR3 DNA: TGTGCCAGCAGTGTCCGGGGGGGCCGGTATGGCACAGATACGCAGTATTTT
J gene: TRBJ2-3
D gene: TRBD2
V gene: TRBV2
clone size: -

CDR3 protein: CASSFGGPGQYF
CDR3 DNA: TGTGCCAGCAGTTTTGGGGGCCCCGGGCAGTACTTC
J gene: TRBJ2-7
D gene: -
V gene: TRBV28
clone size: few

CDR3 protein: CAVQGDRGYEQYF
CDR3 DNA: TGTGCCGTCCAAGGGGACAGGGGCTACGAGCAGTACTTC
J gene: TRBJ2-7
D gene: TRBD1
V gene: TRBV6-5
clone size: -

CDR3 protein: CASSLGAGSPGYTF
CDR3 DNA: TGTGCCAGCAGCTTAGGAGCAGGGTCCCCTGGCTACACCTTC
J gene: TRBJ1-2
D gene: -
V gene: TRBV13
clone size: -

CDR3 protein: CASRRTSLSADTQYF
CDR3 DNA: TGTGCCAGCCGGCGGACTAGCCTTTCGGCAGATACGCAGTATTTT
J gene: TRBJ2-3
D gene: TRBD2
V gene: TRBV2
clone size: once

CDR3 protein: CASSPRTQDTEAFF
CDR3 DNA: TGTGCCAGCTCACCAAGGACACAGGACACTGAAGCTTTCTTT
J gene: TRBJ1-1
D gene: -
V gene: TRBV18
clone size: -

CDR3 protein: CSCDGGFGTDTQYF
CDR3 DNA: TGCAGCTGCGACGGGGGGTTCGGCACAGATACGCAGTATTTT
J gene: TRBJ2-3
D gene: TRBD2
V gene: TRBV29-1
clone size: -

CDR3 protein: CASSLFAGWEETQYF
CDR3 DNA: TGTGCCAGCAGCTTATTCGCAGGGTGGGAAGAGACCCAGTACTTC
J gene: TRBJ2-5
D gene: -
V gene: TRBV7-9
clone size: once

CDR3 protein: CIIGVSSNYGYTF
CDR3 DNA: TGTATCATCGGGGTCTCATCTAACTATGGCTACACCTTC
J gene: TRBJ1-2
D gene: -
V gene: TRBV6-9
clone size: -

CDR3 protein: CASSTSGDQETQYF
CDR3 DNA: TGCGCCAGCAGTACTAGCGGGGACCAAGAGACCCAGTACTTC
J gene: TRBJ2-5
D gene: TRBD2
V gene: TRBV5-1
clone size: -

CDR3 protein: CASSEQNNSPLHF
CDR3 DNA: TGTGCCAGTAGTGAACAGAATAATTCACCCCTCCACTTT
J gene: TRBJ1-6
D gene: -
V gene: TRBV19
clone size: once

CDR3 protein: CASSSLGQGGEQYF
CDR3 DNA: TGCGCCAGCAGCTCACTAGGACAGGGTGGGGAGCAGTACTTC
J gene: TRBJ2-7
D gene: TRBD1
V gene: TRBV5-1
clone size: -

CDR3 protein: CASSPLRDRVWDTQYF
CDR3 DNA: TGTGCCAGCTCACCCCTCCGGGACAGGGTTTGGGATACGCAGTATTTT
J gene: TRBJ2-3
D gene: TRBD1
V gene: TRBV18
clone size: -

CDR3 protein: CASSLARNYGYTF
CDR3 DNA: TGTGCCAGCAGTCTTGCTAGGAACTATGGCTACACCTTC
J gene: TRBJ1-2
D gene: -
V gene: TRBV6-2/TRBV6-3
clone size: few

CDR3 protein: CASSNGDSTLILYGYTF
CDR3 DNA: TGTGCCAGTAGTAACGGGGACAGCACATTAATTCTCTATGGCTACACCTTC
J gene: TRBJ1-2
D gene: TRBD1
V gene: TRBV19
clone size: -

CDR3 protein: CASSLMGQGDTGELFF
CDR3 DNA: TGTGCCAGCAGCTTAATGGGACAGGGGGACACCGGGGAGCTGTTTTTT
J gene: TRBJ2-2
D gene: TRBD1
V gene: TRBV7-2
clone size: -

CDR3 protein: CAWTFGQGFSPLHF
CDR3 DNA: TGTGCCTGGACCTTTGGACAGGGTTTTTCACCCCTCCACTTT
J gene: TRBJ1-6
D gene: TRBD1
V gene: TRBV30
clone size: -

CDR3 protein: CASSLGGLNTEAFF
CDR3 DNA: TGTGCCAGCAGTTTAGGCGGCCTGAACACTGAAGCTTTCTTT
J gene: TRBJ1-1
D gene: -
V gene: TRBV27
clone size: few

CDR3 protein: CASSPSGGAGETQYF
CDR3 DNA: TGTGCCAGCAGCCCTAGCGGGGGGGCCGGGGAGACCCAGTACTTC
J gene: TRBJ2-5
D gene: TRBD2
V gene: TRBV3-1/TRBV3-2
clone size: -

CDR3 protein: CASSVMNTEAFF
CDR3 DNA: TGTGCCAGCAGCGTAATGAACACTGAAGCTTTCTTT
J gene: TRBJ1-1
D gene: -
V gene: TRBV7-2
clone size: -

CDR3 protein: CASSPLPPGQFNEKLFF
CDR3 DNA: TGTGCCAGCTCACCACTTCCACCGGGACAGTTTAATGAAAAACTGTTTTTT
J gene: TRBJ1-4
D gene: TRBD1
V gene: TRBV18
clone size: -

CDR3 protein: CASSLSEPVEQFF
CDR3 DNA: TGTGCCAGCAGCTTAAGCGAGCCCGTTGAGCAGTTCTTC
J gene: TRBJ2-1
D gene: -
V gene: TRBV7-6
clone size: -

CDR3 protein: CASSREGQGGPDTQYF
CDR3 DNA: TGTGCCAGCAGCCGTGAGGGACAGGGAGGTCCAGATACGCAGTATTTT
J gene: TRBJ2-3
D gene: TRBD1
V gene: TRBV7-6
clone size: -